The present T cell receptor (beta chain) was sequenced within a study of graft-versus-host responses after intestinal transplantation. Overall study context: The recipients all started with anti-thymocyte globulin induction and then took tacrolimus and steroids for around 3 years.

Comments on this clone: Antigen unknown.

Trimming shortened V by 5 bases and J by 7 bases, and 11 bases separated the two germline ends. Germline assignment: CDR1 SEHNR and CDR2 FQNEAQ (reference sequence). This CDR3 is built from 12 residues. Here immunoSEQ multiplex PCR was the method, and the copy in TCRdb shows in-frame clones only, minus some. The sample carries some 38,000 clones, nearly 95% recorded once. Points from the study as a whole: Early post-transplant declines in HvG were associated with peak levels of circulating GvH clones. Present in recipient marrow, GvH clones included some that appeared first in ileum or blood. The presence of high graft-versus-host to host-versus-graft clonal ratios in allografts characterized patients with graft-donor T cell macrochimerism.

This TCR was recovered from a human donor who was the organ donor for an intestinal transplant. This chain links TRBV7-9 with TRBJ1-1; weak D call: TRBD1 (6 bases). Specimen: unstimulated CD8+ T cells sorted from spleen or lymph node cells, collected before transplant. The chain's CDR3 is CASSTSGVEAFF. The CDR3 DNA sequence: TGTGCCAGCAGCACCTCAGGGGTTGAAGCTTTCTTT.